The clone carrying this T cell receptor (beta chain) was counted only a few times. Its antigen is not known. Time point noted: sample taken at primary tumor resection. The CDR3 totals 18 residues. CDR1 and CDR2 (germline): PRHDT, FYEKMQ (reference sequence). V was clipped by 4 bases and J by 4 bases; unmatched bases: 17. The data originate from a study of spatial heterogeneity in lung cancer. Overall study results and limits: The study found that expanded intratumoral alpha and beta TCR counts tracked tumor mutation counts. Alpha and beta chain coverage of tumor T cells was estimated at about 6.8% and 14%, respectively.

In the library, each TCR cDNA molecule bore its own unique molecular identifier. TCRdb redid the calling of the 5' RACE reads with MiXCR, one entry per CDR3 protein. Of roughly 28,000 distinct CDR3 sequences in the sample, around 7% were seen once. V gene TRBV13 combines with J gene TRBJ1-1; 8 nucleotides align to TRBD1. The TCR originated in a male donor with early-stage non-small cell lung cancer. The sample here was lung tumor tissue, taken at surgery. In DNA form, the CDR3 reads TGTGCCAGCAGCTCCGGCCCTATATGGACAGGGATAACCACTGAAGCTTTCTTT. This codes for CASSSGPIWTGITTEAFF.